This record concerns one T cell receptor beta chain sequence. Antigen: not known. Naive CD8 populations comprised CD45RO-negative cells positively selected for CCR7, excluding terminally differentiated effector memory CD45RA+ cells. Each PCR replicate from the sorted subsets contained around 200 ng DNA, which is 30,000 or so T cell genomes. Libraries were prepared by immunoSEQ multiplex PCR; TCRdb keeps only in-frame clonotypes and omits some of them. The table includes more than 2 million clones, around 95% detected once. The sample is drawn from a study of shared clonotypes between healthy human individuals. Study outcomes and limitations: Among donors, the sharing of clonotypes was expected to be influenced by sequencing depth. Represented diversity, genetic and exposure-history alike, was limited by few donors.

Sequencing was done on a sample of naive CD8+ T cells from PBMCs. The TCR was taken from a man younger than 35 in good health. Some clones in this sample may be carry-over from other donors' samples.

CDR3 region: CASSPDWNEQFF. The CDR3, as DNA: TGTGCCAGCAGCCCGGACTGGAATGAGCAGTTCTTC. This chain connects TRBV7-3 to TRBJ2-1, with D possibly TRBD2 on 5 matching bases. CDR1 and CDR2 from the germline V gene are SGHTA and FQGTGA. The CDR3 is 12 amino acids. V was pared by 5 bases and J by 7 bases, with 9 bases between. Looking up the rest from reference TRBV7-3 and TRBJ2-1 gives the full variable domain: GAGVSQTPSNKVTEKGKYVELRCDPISGHTALYWYRQSLGQGPEFLIYFQGTGAADDSGLPNDRFFAVRPEGSVSTLKIQRTERGDSAVYLCASSPDWNEQFFGPGTRLTVL.